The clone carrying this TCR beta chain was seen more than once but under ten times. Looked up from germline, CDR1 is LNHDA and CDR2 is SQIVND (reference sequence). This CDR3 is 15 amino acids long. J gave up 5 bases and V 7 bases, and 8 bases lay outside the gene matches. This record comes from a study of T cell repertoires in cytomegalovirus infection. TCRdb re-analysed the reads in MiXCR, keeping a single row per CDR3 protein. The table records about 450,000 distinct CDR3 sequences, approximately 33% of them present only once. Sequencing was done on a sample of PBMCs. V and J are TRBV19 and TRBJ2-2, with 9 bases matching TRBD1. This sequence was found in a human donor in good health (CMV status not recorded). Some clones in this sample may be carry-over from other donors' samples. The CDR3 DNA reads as TGTGCCAGTACCTCCGGGACAGGGTCAACCGGGGAGCTGTTTTTT. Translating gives CASTSGTGSTGELFF. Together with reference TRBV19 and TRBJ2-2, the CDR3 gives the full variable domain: DGGITQSPKYLFRKEGQNVTLSCEQNLNHDAMYWYRQDPGQGLRLIYYSQIVNDFQKGDIAEGYSVSREKKESFPLTVTSAQKNPTAFYLCASTSGTGSTGELFFGEGSRLTVL.